This entry lists 5 T cell receptor beta chains sequenced from one sample in a study of cytomegalovirus exposure and HLA in healthy donors. With 60 Vbeta and 13 Jbeta primers, the PCR was carried out. Assay: immunoSEQ multiplex PCR; the TCRdb copy retains only in-frame clones and omits some. This sample has 130,000 to 150,000 clones; about three quarters occur once, and the top ten carry roughly 0.7%. The material sequenced was PBMCs. The receptors here all came from a male donor in good health and CMV-seronegative.

The chain employs TRBV6-5 and TRBJ1-1; weak D call: TRBD1 (6 bases). CDR3 size: 14 residues. Trimming left V 6 bases short and J 0 bases short, with 11 bases between. Germline assignment: CDR1 MNHEY and CDR2 SVGAGI. The CDR3, as DNA: TGTGCCAGCAGGAGACAGGCGATGAACACTGAAGCTTTCTTT. Its translation is CASRRQAMNTEAFF.

V usage is TRBV9 and J usage is TRBJ2-2; maybe TRBD1 (6 bases). In germline, CDR1 is SGDLS, CDR2 YYNGEE. The V gene lost 3 bases and the J gene lost 5 bases, with 14 bases spanning the gap. The CDR3 runs to 15 residues. The CDR3 protein is CASSGGPQGTGELFF. Written as DNA, the CDR3 is TGTGCCAGCAGCGGGGGACCCCAGGGGACCGGGGAGCTGTTTTTT.

This clone occurred once. This chain connects TRBV7-6 to TRBJ2-7; possible D gene TRBD2, 5 bases. Germline V gene lookup returns CDR1 SGHVS and CDR2 FNYEAQ. This CDR3 is built from 13 residues. V lost 1 base and J 2 bases, leaving 6 bases between the germline ends. CDR3 sequence reads: CASSLELAYEQYF. DNA of the CDR3: TGTGCCAGCAGCTTAGAACTAGCCTACGAGCAGTACTTC.

The J gene is TRBJ1-3, the V gene TRBV29-1; D is ambiguous. V was clipped by 6 bases and J by 4 bases, with 22 bases between them. Looked up from germline, CDR1 is SQVTM and CDR2 is ANQGSEA. This CDR3 region has 16 residues. The CDR3 region is CSVHATESSGGNTIYF. The CDR3 DNA reads TGCAGCGTCCATGCAACCGAGAGCTCAGGAGGAAACACCATATATTTT.

The CDR3 DNA follows: TGTGCCAGCAGCTCCAGACTCGGATCGGGCACAGATACGCAGTATTTT. Its protein product is CASSSRLGSGTDTQYF. J is TRBJ2-3 and V is TRBV7-2, with no clear D. The germline gives CDR1 SGHTA, CDR2 FQGNSA. Trimming left V 4 bases short and J 1 base short, with 15 bases between. The CDR3 contains 16 residues.